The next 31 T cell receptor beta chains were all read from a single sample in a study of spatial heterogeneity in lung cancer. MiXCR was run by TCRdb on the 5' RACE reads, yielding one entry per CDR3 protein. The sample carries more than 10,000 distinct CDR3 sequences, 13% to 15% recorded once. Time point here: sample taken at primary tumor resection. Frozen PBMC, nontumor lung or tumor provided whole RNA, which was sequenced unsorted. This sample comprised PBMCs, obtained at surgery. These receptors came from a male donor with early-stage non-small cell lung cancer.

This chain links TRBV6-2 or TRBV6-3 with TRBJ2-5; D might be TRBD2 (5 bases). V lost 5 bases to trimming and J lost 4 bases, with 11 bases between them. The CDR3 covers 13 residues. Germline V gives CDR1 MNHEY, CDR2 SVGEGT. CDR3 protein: CASSRLFGETQYF. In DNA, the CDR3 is TGTGCCAGCAGTCGACTATTTGGAGAGACCCAGTACTTC.

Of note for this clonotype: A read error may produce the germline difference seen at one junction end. In DNA, the CDR3 is TGCACCAGCAGCTTAGAGCGGGGGGGCCGAGCTTATACGCAGTATTTT. It encodes CTSSLERGGRAYTQYF. The V call is TRBV5-1, the J call TRBJ2-3; TRBD2 matches 10 bases. CDR1 SGHRS and CDR2 YFSETQ come from the germline V gene. The CDR3 loop spans 16 amino acids.

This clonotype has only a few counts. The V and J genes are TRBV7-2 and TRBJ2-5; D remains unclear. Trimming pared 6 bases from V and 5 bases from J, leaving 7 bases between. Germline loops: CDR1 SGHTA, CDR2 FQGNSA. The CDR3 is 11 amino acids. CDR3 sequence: CASSPGETQYF. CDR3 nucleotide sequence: TGTGCCAGCAGTCCCGGGGAGACCCAGTACTTC.

The CDR3 DNA reads as TGTGCCAGCAGCTCCCGTTCGGGGACTGGGGACTACGAGCAGTACTTC. This translates into CASSSRSGTGDYEQYF. The chain joins TRBV7-2 to TRBJ2-7; a weak D match, TRBD2 (6 bases). Trimming removed 4 bases from V and 3 bases from J, with 19 bases in between. The germline V gene has CDR1 SGHTA and CDR2 FQGNSA. The CDR3 loop spans 16 amino acids. Combining the CDR3 with reference TRBV7-2 and TRBJ2-7 gives the whole variable domain GAGVSQSPSNKVTEKGKDVELRCDPISGHTALYWYRQSLGQGLEFLIYFQGNSAPDKSGLPSDRFSAERTGGSVSTLTIQRTQQEDSAVYLCASSSRSGTGDYEQYFGPGTRLTVT.

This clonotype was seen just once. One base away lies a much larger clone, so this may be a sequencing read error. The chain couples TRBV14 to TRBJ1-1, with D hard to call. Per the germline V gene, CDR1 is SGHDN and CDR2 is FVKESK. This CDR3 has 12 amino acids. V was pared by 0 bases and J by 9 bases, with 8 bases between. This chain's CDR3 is CASSQDRMKAFF. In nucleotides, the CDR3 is TGTGCCAGCAGCCAAGATCGGATGAAAGCTTTCTTT.

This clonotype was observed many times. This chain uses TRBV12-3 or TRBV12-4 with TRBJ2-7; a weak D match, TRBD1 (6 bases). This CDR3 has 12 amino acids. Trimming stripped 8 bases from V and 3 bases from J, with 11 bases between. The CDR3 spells CASGRQVYEQYF. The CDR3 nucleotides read TGTGCCAGCGGTCGACAGGTCTACGAGCAGTACTTC.

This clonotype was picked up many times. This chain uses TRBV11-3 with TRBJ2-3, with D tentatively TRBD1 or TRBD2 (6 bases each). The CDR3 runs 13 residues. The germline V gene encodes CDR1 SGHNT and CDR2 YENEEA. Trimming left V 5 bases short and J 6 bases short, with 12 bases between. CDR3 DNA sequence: TGTGCCAGCAGCCCCGGGGGCCACGATACGCAGTATTTT. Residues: CASSPGGHDTQYF.

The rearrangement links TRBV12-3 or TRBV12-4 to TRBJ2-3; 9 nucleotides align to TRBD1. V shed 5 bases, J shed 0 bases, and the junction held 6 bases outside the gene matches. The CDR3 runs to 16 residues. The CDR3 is CASSLGTGISTDTQYF. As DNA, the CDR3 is TGTGCCAGCAGTCTTGGGACAGGGATTAGCACAGATACGCAGTATTTT.

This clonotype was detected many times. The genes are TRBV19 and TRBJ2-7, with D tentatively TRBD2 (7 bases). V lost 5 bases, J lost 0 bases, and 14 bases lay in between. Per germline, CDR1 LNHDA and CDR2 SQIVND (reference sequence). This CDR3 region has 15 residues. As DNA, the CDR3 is TGTGCCAGTAGTCCCCGGGGGGCCAGCTCCTACGAGCAGTACTTC. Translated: CASSPRGASSYEQYF.

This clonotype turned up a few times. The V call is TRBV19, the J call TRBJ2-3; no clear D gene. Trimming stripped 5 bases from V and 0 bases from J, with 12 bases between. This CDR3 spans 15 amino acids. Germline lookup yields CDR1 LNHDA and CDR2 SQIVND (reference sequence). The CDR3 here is CASSPKTGSTDTQYF. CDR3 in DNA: TGTGCCAGTAGTCCGAAGACTGGTAGCACAGATACGCAGTATTTT.

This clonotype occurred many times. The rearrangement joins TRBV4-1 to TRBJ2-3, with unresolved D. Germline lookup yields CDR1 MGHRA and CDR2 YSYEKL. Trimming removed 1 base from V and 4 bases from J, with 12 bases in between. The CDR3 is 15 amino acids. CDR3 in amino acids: CASSQGKVFPDTQYF. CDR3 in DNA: TGCGCCAGCAGCCAAGGGAAGGTATTCCCAGATACGCAGTATTTT.

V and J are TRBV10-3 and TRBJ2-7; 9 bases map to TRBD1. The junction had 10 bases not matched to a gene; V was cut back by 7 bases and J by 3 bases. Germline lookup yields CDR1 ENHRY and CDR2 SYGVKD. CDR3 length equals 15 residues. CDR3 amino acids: CAITSTGGQGYEQYF. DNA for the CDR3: TGTGCCATCACTTCAACAGGGGGCCAAGGCTACGAGCAGTACTTC.

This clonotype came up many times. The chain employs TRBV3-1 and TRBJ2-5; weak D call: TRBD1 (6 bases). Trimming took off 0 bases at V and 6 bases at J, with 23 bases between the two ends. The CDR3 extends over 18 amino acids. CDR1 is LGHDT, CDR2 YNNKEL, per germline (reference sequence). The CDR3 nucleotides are TGTGCCAGCAGCCAAGATCTGGCATACAGGGCCCTCCGAAAGACCCAGTACTTC. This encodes CASSQDLAYRALRKTQYF.

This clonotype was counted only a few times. CDR3 nucleotides: TGTGCCAGCAGTTTGGCGGGACCGAGCAGGGCTTTCTTT. Encoded protein: CASSLAGPSRAFF. The genes are TRBV28 and TRBJ1-1, with a possible D match to TRBD1 (5 bases). Germline V gene sequence: CDR1 MDHEN, CDR2 SYDVKM. V shed 3 bases and J shed 11 bases, with 16 bases lying between them. This CDR3 comprises 13 residues.

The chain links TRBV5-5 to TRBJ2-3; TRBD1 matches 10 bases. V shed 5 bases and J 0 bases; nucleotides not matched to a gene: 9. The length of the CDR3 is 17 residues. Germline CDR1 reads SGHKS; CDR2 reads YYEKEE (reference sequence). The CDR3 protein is CASRTGQGIPSTDTQYF. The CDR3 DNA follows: TGTGCCAGCAGAACGGGACAGGGGATCCCTAGCACAGATACGCAGTATTTT.

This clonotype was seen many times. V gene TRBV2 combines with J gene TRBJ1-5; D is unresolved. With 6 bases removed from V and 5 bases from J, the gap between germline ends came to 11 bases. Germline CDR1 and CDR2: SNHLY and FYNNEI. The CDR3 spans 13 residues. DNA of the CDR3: TGTGCCAGCAGCGGGCCATCGGATCAGCCCCAGCATTTT. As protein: CASSGPSDQPQHF.

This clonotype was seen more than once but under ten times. The CDR3 DNA follows: TGTGCCAGCAGTTTTAGGGACCGCAACAATGAGCAGTTCTTC. Encoded protein: CASSFRDRNNEQFF. V is TRBV12-3 or TRBV12-4 and J is TRBJ2-1; D tentatively fits TRBD1 or TRBD2 (5 bases each). V was shortened by 3 bases and J by 5 bases, with 11 bases between the two germline ends. The CDR3 covers 14 residues.

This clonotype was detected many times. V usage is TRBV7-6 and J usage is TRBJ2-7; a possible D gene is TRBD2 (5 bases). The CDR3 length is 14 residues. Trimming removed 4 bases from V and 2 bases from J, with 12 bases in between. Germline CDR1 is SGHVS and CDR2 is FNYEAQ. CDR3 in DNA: TGTGCCAGCAGCTCCGAGGGCTCGGCCTACGAGCAGTACTTC. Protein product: CASSSEGSAYEQYF.

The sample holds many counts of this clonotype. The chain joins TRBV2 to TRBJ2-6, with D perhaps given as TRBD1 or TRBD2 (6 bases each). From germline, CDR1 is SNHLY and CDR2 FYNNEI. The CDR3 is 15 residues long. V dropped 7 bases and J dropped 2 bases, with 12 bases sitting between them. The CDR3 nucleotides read TGTGCCAGCACCGTAAGGGGGGCTGGGGCCAACGTCCTGACTTTC. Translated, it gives CASTVRGAGANVLTF.

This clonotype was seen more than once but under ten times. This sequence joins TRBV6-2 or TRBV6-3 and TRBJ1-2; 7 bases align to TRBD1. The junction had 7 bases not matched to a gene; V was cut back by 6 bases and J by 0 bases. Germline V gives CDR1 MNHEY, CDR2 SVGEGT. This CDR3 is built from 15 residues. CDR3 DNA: TGTGCCAGCAGGCTCGGACAGGAGACTAACTATGGCTACACCTTC. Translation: CASRLGQETNYGYTF.

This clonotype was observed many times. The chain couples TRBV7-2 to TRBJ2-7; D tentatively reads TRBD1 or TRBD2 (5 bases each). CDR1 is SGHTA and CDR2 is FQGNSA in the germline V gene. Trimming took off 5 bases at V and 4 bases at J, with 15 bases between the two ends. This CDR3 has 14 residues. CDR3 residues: CASSPGRGAYEQYF. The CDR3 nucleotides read TGTGCCAGCAGCCCCGGGCGAGGGGCTTACGAGCAGTACTTC.

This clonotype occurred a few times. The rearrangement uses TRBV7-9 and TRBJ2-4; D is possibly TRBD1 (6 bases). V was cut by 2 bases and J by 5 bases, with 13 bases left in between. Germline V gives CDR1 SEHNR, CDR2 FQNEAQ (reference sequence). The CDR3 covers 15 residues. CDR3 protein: CASSLYDRLENIQYF. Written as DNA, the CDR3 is TGTGCCAGCAGCTTATATGACAGGCTAGAAAACATTCAGTACTTC.

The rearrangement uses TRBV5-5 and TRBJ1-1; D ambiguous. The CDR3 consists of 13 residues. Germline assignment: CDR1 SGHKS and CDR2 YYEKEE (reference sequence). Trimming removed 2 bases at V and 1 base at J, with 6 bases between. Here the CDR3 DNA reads TGTGCCAGCAGCTTAGAAGGGAACACTGAAGCTTTCTTT. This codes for CASSLEGNTEAFF.

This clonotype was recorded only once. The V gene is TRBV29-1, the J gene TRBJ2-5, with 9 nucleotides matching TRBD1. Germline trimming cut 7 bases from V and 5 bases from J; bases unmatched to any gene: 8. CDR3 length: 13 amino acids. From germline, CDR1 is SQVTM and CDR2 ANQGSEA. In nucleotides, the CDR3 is TGCAGCGCCCCCGGGACAGGGAAGGAGACCCAGTACTTC. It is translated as CSAPGTGKETQYF.

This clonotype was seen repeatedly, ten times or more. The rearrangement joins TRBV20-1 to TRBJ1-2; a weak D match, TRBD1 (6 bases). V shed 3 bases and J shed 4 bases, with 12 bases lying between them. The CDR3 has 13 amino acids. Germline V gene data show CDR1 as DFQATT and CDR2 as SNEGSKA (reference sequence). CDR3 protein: CSASLDRAYGYTF. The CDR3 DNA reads TGCAGTGCTAGTTTGGACAGAGCCTATGGCTACACCTTC.

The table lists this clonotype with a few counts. The CDR3 protein is CASSYKGALVGEAFF. CDR3 DNA sequence: TGTGCCAGCAGTTACAAGGGGGCGCTTGTCGGTGAAGCTTTCTTT. The chain combines TRBV6-2 or TRBV6-3 with TRBJ1-1; TRBD1 aligns across 7 bases. This CDR3 has 15 residues. Germline CDR1 and CDR2: MNHEY and SVGEGT. V lost 2 bases, J lost 7 bases, and 10 bases stayed unmatched.

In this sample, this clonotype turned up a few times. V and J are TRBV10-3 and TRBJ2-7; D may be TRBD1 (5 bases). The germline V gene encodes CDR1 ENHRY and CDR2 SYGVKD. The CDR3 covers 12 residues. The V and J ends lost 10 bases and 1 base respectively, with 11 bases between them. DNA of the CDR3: TGTGCCACCTCCACAGGATCCTACGAGCAGTACTTC. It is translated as CATSTGSYEQYF.

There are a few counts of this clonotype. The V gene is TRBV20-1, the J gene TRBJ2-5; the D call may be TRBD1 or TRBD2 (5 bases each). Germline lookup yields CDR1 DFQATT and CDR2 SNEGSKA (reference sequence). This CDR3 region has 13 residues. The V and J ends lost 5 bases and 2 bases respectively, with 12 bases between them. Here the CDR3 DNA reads TGCAGTGCTCCGGGACGGGGACAAGAGACCCAGTACTTC. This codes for CSAPGRGQETQYF.

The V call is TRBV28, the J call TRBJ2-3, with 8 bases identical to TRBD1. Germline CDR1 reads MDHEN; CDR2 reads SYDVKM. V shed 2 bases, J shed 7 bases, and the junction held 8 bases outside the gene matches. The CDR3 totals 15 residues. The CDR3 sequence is CASSLVQGEGNTQYF. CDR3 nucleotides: TGTGCCAGCAGTTTAGTACAGGGGGAAGGTAATACGCAGTATTTT.

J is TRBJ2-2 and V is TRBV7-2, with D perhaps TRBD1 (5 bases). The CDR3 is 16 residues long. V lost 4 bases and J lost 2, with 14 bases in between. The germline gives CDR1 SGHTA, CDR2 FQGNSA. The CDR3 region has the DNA TGTGCCAGCAGCTCCGCCCCCAGGGAAAACACCGGGGAGCTGTTTTTT. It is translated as CASSSAPRENTGELFF.

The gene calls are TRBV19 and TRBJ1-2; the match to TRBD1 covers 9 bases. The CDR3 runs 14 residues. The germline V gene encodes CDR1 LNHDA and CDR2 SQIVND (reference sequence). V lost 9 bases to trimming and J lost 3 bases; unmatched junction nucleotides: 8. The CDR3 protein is CASNRGLRYYGYTF. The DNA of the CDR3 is TGTGCCAGCAACAGGGGGCTTCGTTACTATGGCTACACCTTC. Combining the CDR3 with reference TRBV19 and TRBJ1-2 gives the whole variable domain DGGITQSPKYLFRKEGQNVTLSCEQNLNHDAMYWYRQDPGQGLRLIYYSQIVNDFQKGDIAEGYSVSREKKESFPLTVTSAQKNPTAFYLCASNRGLRYYGYTFGSGTRLTVV.